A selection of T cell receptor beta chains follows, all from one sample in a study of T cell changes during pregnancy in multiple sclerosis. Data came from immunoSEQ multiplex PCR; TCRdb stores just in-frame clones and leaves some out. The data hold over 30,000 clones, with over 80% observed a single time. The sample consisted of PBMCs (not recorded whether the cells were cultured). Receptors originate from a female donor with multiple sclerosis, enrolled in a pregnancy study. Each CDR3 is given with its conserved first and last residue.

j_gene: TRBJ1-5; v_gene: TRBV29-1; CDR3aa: CSVMFGTGNNQPQHF
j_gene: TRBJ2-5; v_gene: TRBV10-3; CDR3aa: CAISEWEQETQYF
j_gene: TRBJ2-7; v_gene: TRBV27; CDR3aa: CASSRNVAGVGYEQYF
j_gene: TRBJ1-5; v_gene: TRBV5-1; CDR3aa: CASSMDGSNQPQHF
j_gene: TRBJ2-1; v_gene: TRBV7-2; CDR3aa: CASSLVPLDFGSYNEQFF
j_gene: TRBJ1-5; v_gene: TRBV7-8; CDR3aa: CASSVGQGRNQPQHF
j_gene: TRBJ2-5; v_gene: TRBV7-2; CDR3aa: CASSLGSWGGPEETQYF
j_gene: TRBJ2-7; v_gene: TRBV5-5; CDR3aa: CASSLVVRAHEQYF
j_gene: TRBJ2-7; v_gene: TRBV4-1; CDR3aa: CASSQPSRGRSYEQYF
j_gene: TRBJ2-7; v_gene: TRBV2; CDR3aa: CASTSQTSGIYEQYF
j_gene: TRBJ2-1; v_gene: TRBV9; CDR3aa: CASSVEGPGNGNEQFF
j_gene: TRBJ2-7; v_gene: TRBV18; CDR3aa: CASSPSSYEQYF
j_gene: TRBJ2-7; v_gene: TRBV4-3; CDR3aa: CASSQVGGSSYEQYF
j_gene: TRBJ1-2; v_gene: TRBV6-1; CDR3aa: CASSDWDGYTF
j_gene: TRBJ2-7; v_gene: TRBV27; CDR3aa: CASSYASGSYEQYF
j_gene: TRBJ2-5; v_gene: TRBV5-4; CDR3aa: CAYDIGAGSQETQYF
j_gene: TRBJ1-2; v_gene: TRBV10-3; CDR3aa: CAISPLGVSYGYTF
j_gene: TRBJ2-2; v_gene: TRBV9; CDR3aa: CASSEKTGVRTGELFF
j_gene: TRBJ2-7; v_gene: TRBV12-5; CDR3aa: CASGLDRGGYEQYF
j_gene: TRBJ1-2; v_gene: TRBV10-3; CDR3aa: CAISELQGGGLYGYTF
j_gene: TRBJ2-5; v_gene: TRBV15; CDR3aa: CATSRDRGQETQYF
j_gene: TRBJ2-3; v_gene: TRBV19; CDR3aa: CASSIDPLAGPTDTQYF
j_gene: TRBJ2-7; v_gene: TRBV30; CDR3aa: CAWSGGYEQYF
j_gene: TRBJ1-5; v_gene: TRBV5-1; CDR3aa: CASSWGDRDGNQPQHF
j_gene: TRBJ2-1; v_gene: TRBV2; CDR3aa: CASSELAGGPYEQFF
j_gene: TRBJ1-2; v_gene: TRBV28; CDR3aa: CASSLVRDSLYGYTF
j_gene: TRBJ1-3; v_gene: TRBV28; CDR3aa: CASSVSSGSKNTIYF
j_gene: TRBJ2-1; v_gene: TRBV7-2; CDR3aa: CASSPSALQSYNEQFF
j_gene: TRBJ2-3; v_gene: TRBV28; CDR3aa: CASSPRTSGRPDTQYF
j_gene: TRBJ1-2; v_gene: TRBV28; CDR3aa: CASSLLDRGSYGYTF
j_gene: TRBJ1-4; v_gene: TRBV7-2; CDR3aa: CASSRADATNEKLFF
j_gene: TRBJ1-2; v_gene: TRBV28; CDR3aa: CAAAGQRNNYGYTF
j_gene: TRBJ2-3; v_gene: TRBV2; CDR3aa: CASSARASDYTDTQYF
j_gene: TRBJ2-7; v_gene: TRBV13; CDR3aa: CASSLQGADSYEQYF
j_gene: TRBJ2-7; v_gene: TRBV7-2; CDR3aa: CASSLDEWTGLFEQYF
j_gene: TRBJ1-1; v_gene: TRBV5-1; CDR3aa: CASSLDVRANTEAFF
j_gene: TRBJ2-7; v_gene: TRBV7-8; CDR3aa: CASSSGTSGRGPIYEQYF
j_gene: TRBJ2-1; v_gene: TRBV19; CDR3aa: CASSINPGLAASSYNEQFF
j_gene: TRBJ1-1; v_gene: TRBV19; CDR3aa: CASSIDLGAMNTEAFF
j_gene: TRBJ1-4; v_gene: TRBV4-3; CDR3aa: CASSQGSGRGEKLFF
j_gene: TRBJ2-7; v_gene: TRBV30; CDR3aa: CAWWDEGTHEQYF
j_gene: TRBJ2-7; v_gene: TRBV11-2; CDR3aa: CASSLPPLGQANEQYF
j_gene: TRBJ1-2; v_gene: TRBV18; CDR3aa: CASSPPGRGTNYGYTF
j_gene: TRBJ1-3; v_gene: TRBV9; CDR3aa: CASTQGAGGNTIYF
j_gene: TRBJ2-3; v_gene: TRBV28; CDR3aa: CASSKAAGADTQYF
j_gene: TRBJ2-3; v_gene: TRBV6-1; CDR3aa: CASSSRGGAPDTQYF
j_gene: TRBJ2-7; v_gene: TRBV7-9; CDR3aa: CASSLYQGVDEFPYEQYF
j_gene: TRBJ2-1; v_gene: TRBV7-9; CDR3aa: CASSLVEQFF
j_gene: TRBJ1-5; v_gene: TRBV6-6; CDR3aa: CASRQGRSNQPQHF
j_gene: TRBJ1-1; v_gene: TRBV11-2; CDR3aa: CASSLDPDGDIPRTEAFF
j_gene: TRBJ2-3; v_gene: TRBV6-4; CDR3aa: CASSRSGRPAGAQYF
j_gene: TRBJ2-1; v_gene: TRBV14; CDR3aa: CASSRFGEQFF
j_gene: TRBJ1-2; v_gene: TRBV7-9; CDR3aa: CATPDRVFGYGYTF
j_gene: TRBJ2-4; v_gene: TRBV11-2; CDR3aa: CASSLGLAVDIQYF
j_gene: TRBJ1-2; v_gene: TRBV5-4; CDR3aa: CASSLVGGDGYTF